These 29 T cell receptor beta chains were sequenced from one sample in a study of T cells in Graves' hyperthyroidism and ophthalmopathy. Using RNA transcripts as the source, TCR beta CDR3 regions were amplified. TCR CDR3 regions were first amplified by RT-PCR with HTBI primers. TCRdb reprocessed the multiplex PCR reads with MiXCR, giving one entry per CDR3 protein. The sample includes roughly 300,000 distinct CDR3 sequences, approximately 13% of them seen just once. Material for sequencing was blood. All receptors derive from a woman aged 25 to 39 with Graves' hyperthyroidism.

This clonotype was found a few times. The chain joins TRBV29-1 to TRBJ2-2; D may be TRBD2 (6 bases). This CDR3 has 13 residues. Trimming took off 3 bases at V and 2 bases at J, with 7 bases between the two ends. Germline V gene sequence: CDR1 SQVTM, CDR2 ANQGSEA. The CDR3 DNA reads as TGCAGCGTTGATAGCGGCAACACCGGGGAGCTGTTTTTT. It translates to CSVDSGNTGELFF.

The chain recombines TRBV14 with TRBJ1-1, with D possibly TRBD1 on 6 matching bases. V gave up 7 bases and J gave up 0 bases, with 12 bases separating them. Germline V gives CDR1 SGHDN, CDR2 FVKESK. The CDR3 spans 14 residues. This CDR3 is CASTLTGVNTEAFF. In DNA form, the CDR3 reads TGTGCCAGCACCCTGACAGGAGTGAACACTGAAGCTTTCTTT.

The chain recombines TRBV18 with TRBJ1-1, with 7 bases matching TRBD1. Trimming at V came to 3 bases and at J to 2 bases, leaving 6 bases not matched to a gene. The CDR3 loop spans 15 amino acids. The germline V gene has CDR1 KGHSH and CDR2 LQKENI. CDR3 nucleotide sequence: TGTGCCAGCTCACCCGTTGGACAGGCTAACACTGAAGCTTTCTTT. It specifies CASSPVGQANTEAFF.

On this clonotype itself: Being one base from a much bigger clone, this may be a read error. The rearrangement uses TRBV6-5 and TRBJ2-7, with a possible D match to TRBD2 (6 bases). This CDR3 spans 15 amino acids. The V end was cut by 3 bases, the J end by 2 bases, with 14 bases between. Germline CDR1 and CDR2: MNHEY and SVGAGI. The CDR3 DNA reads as TGTGCCAGCAGTTATGCGGGATGCGGGCCCTACGAGCAGTACTTC. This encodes CASSYAGCGPYEQYF.

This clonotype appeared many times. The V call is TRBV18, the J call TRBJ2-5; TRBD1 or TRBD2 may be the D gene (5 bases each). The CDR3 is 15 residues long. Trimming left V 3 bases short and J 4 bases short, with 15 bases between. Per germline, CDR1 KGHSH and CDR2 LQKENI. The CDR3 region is CASSPTVAEGETQYF. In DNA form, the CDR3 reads TGTGCCAGCTCACCGACAGTGGCAGAGGGAGAGACCCAGTACTTC.

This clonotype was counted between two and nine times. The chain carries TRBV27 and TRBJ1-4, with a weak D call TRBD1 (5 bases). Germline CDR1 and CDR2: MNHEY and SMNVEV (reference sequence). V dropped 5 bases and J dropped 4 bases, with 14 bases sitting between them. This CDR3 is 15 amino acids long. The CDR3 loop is CASSKLLGRNEKLFF. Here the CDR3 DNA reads TGTGCCAGCAGTAAATTACTGGGGCGTAATGAAAAACTGTTTTTT.

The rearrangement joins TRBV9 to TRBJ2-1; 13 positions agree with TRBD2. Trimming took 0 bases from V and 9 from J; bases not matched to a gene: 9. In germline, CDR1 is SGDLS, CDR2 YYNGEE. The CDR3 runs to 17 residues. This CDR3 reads CASSVEATSGRAGEQFF. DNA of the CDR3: TGTGCCAGCAGCGTAGAAGCCACTAGCGGGAGGGCGGGTGAGCAGTTCTTC. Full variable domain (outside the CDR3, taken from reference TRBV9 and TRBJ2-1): DSGVTQTPKHLITATGQRVTLRCSPRSGDLSVYWYQQSLDQGLQFLIQYYNGEERAKGNILERFSAQQFPDLHSELNLSSLELGDSALYFCASSVEATSGRAGEQFFGPGTRLTVL.

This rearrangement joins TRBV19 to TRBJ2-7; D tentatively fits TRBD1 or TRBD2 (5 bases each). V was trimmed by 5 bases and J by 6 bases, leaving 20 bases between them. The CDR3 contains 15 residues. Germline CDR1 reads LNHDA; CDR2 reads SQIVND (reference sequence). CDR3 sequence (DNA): TGTGCCAGTAGTTTATCCGGGACGACAACCTCCGAGCAGTACTTC. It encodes CASSLSGTTTSEQYF.

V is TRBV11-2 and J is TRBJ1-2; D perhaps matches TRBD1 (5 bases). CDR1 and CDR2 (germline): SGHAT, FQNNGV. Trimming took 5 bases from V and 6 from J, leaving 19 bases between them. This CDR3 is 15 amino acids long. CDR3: CASSMPGTLSHGYTF. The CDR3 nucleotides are TGTGCCAGCAGCATGCCCGGGACTTTAAGCCATGGCTACACCTTC. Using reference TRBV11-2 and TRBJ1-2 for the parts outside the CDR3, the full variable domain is EAGVAQSPRYKIIEKRQSVAFWCNPISGHATLYWYQQILGQGPKLLIQFQNNGVVDDSQLPKDRFSAERLKGVDSTLKIQPAKLEDSAVYLCASSMPGTLSHGYTFGSGTRLTVV.

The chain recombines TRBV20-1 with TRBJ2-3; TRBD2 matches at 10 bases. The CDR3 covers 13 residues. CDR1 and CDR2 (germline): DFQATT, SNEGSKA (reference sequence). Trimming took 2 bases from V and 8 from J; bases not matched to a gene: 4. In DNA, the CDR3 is TGCAGTGCTAGACCTAGCGGGAGCGTTACGCAGTATTTT. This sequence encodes CSARPSGSVTQYF.

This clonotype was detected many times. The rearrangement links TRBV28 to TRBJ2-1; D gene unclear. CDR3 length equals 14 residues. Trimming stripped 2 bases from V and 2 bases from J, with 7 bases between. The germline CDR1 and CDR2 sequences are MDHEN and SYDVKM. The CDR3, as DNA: TGTGCCAGCAGTTTAGACATAGCCTACAATGAGCAGTTCTTC. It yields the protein CASSLDIAYNEQFF.

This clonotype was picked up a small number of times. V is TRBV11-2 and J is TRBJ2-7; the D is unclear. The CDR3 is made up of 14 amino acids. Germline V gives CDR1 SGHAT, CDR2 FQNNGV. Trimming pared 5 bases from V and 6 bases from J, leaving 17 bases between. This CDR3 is CASSGVYTPSEQYF. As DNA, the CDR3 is TGTGCCAGCAGCGGTGTCTATACCCCCTCCGAGCAGTACTTC.

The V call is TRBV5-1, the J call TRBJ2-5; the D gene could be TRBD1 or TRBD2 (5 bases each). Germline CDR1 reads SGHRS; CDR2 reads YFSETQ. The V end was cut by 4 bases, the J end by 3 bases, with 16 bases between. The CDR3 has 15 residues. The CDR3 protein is CASSRTGRYEETQYF. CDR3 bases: TGCGCCAGCAGCCGAACGGGACGGTACGAAGAGACCCAGTACTTC. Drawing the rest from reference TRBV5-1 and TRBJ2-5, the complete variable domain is KAGVTQTPRYLIKTRGQQVTLSCSPISGHRSVSWYQQTPGQGLQFLFEYFSETQRNKGNFPGRFSGRQFSNSRSEMNVSTLELGDSALYLCASSRTGRYEETQYFGPGTRLLVL.

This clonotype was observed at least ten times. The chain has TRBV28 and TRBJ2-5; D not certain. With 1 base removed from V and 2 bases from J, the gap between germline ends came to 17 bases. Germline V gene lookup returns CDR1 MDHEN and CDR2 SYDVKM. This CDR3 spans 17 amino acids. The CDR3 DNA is TGTGCCAGCAGTTTATCCTACCATTCCAGCAGTCAAGAGACCCAGTACTTC. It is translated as CASSLSYHSSSQETQYF.

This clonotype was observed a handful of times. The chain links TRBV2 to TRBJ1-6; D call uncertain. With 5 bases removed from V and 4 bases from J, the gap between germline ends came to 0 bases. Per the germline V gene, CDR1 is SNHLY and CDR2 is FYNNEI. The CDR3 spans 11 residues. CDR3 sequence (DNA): TGTGCCAGCAGTTATAATTCACCCCTCCACTTT. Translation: CASSYNSPLHF. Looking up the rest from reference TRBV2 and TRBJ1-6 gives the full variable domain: EPEVTQTPSHQVTQMGQEVILRCVPISNHLYFYWYRQILGQKVEFLVSFYNNEISEKSEIFDDQFSVERPDGSNFTLKIRSTKLEDSAMYFCASSYNSPLHFGNGTRLTVT.

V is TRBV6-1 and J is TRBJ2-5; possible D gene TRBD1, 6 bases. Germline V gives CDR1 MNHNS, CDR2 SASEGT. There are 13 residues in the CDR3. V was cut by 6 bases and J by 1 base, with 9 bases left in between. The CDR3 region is CASSMTGQETQYF. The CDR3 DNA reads TGTGCCAGCAGCATGACAGGCCAAGAGACCCAGTACTTC.

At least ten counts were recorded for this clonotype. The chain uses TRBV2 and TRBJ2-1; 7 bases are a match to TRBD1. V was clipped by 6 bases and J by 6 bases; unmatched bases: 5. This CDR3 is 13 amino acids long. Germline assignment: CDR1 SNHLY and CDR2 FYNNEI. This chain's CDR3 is CASRPRQGNEQFF. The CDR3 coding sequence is TGTGCCAGCAGACCTAGACAGGGCAATGAGCAGTTCTTC.

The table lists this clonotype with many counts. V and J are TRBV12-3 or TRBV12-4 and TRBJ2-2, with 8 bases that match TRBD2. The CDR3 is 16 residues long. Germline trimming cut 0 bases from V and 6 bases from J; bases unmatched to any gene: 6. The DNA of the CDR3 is TGTGCCAGCAGTTTAGCGGGACTAGGGAGACCCGGGGAGCTGTTTTTT. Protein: CASSLAGLGRPGELFF.

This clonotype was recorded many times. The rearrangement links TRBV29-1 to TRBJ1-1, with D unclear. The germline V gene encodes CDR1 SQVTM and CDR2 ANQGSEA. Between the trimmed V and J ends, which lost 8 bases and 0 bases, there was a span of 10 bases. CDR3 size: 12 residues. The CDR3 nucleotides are TGCAGCATCGGGGTCATGAACACTGAAGCTTTCTTT. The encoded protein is CSIGVMNTEAFF.

In DNA, the CDR3 is TGCGCCAGCCAACAGAGCGGGAATGAGCAGTTCTTC. Translated: CASQQSGNEQFF. The chain joins TRBV10-1 to TRBJ2-1, with a tentative D call TRBD2 (6 bases). From germline, CDR1 is WNHNN and CDR2 SYGVQD (reference sequence). V lost 8 bases, J lost 7 bases, and 12 bases lay in between. This CDR3 comprises 12 residues.

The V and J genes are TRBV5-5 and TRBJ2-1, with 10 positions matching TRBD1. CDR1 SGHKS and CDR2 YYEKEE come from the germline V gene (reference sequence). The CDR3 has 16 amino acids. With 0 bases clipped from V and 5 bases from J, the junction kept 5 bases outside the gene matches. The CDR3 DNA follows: TGTGCCAGCAGCTTGGGGACAGGGGGTTTAGACAATGAGCAGTTCTTC. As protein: CASSLGTGGLDNEQFF. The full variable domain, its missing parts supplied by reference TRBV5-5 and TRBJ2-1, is DAGVTQSPTHLIKTRGQQVTLRCSPISGHKSVSWYQQVLGQGPQFIFQYYEKEERGRGNFPDRFSARQFPNYSSELNVNALLLGDSALYLCASSLGTGGLDNEQFFGPGTRLTVL.

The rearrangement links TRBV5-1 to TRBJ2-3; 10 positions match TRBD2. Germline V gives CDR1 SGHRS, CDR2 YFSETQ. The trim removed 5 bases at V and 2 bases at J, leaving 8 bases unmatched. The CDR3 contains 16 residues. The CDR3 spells CASRITAGGFTDTQYF. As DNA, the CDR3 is TGCGCCAGCAGGATTACAGCGGGAGGGTTCACAGATACGCAGTATTTT.

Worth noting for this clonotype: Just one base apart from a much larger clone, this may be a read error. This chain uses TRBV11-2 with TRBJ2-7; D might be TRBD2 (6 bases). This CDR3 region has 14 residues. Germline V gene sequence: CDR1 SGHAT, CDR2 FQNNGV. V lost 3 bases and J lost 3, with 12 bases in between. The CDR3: CASSFPGVVYEQYF. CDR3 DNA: TGTGCCAGCAGCTTCCCGGGAGTAGTCTACGAGCAGTACTTC.

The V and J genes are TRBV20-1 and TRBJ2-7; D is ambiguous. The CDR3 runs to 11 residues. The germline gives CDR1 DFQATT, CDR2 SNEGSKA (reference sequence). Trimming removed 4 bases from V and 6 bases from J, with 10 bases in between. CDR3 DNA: TGCAGTGCTAAGTGGGGTGGCGAGCAGTACTTC. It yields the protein CSAKWGGEQYF.

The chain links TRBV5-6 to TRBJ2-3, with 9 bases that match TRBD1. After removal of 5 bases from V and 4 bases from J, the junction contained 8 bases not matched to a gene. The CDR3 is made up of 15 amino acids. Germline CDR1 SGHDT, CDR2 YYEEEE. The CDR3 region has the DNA TGTGCCAGCAGTCTCGGGACAGGGAGGCCAGATACGCAGTATTTT. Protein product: CASSLGTGRPDTQYF.

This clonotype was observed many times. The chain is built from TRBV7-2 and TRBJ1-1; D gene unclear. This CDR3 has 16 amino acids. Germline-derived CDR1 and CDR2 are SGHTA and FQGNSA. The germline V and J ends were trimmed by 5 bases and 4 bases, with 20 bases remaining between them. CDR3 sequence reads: CASSPRGGLRSTEAFF. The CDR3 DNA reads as TGTGCCAGCAGCCCACGAGGTGGGTTAAGGAGCACTGAAGCTTTCTTT.

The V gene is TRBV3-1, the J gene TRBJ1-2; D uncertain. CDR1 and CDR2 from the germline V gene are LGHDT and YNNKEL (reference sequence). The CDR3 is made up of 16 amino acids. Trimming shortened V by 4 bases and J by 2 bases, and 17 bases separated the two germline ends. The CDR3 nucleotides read TGTGCCAGCAGCCTCGGTACAGCTGCGAAGAACTATGGCTACACCTTC. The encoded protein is CASSLGTAAKNYGYTF.

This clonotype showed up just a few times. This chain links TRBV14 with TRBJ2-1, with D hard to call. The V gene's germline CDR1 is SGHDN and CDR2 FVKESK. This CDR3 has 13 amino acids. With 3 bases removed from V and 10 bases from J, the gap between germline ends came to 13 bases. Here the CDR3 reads CASSQSQVGEQFF. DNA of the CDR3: TGTGCCAGCAGCCAGAGCCAGGTAGGCGAGCAGTTCTTC.

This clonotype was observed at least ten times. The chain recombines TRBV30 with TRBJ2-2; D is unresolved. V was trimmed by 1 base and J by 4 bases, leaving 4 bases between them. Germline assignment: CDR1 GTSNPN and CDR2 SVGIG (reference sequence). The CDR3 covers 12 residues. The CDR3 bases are TGTGCCTGGAGTGCGATCACCGGGGAGCTGTTTTTT. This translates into CAWSAITGELFF. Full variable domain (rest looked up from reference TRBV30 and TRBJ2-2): SQTIHQWPATLVQPVGSPLSLECTVEGTSNPNLYWYRQAAGRGLQLLFYSVGIGQISSEVPQNLSASRPQDRQFILSSKKLLLSDSGFYLCAWSAITGELFFGEGSRLTVL.